The entry that follows covers one T cell receptor beta chain sequence. Its antigen remains unidentified. Sequencing was performed with immunoSEQ multiplex PCR; in TCRdb, only in-frame clones are kept and a portion is missing. The table shows fewer than 85,000 clones, with around 81% occurring only once. Antigen-specific CD4+ T cells expanded by the ViraFEST assay with viral peptide pools were then sequenced. Upon completion of roughly ten days in culture, CD4+ T cells were isolated. Vaccinated participants had no history of SARS-CoV-2 infection and tested negative for nucleocapsid antibodies. Replacing half the medium with IL-2 medium was done on days 3 and 7. These data originate in a study of vaccination effects on CD4 cells after COVID-19. Looking at the study overall: Subjects were given two BNT162b2 or mRNA-1273 vaccine doses.

Per germline, CDR1 ENHRY and CDR2 SYGVKD. V lost 9 bases and J lost 4, with 8 bases in between. The CDR3 covers 11 residues. Overall study results and limits: The vaccine-induced clones of healthy vaccinees included only 1 of 255 that cross-reacted with common cold coronaviruses. Convalescent patients were few in the study, and early post-infection timepoints were absent.

The genes are TRBV10-3 and TRBJ2-3; D is possibly TRBD1 (5 bases). This TCR was sampled from a human donor who received a COVID-19 vaccine. Here the sequenced sample was CD4+ T cells from PBMCs cultured with SARS-CoV-2 spike peptides, taken before COVID-19 vaccination. CDR3 protein: CAMGRADTQYF. In DNA, the CDR3 is TGTGCCATGGGCAGGGCAGATACGCAGTATTTT.